This TCR beta chain is from a study of post-analysis software for immune sequencing data. Study-wide context: There were relapsing-remitting, secondary progressive and progressive-relapsing multiple sclerosis among the disease courses included. Findings of the study overall: Compared with controls, patients showed significantly lower normalized Chao1 diversity. Controls had lower frequencies than patients of 4 or 5 TRBV segments, which included TRBV5-6, TRBV5-1 and TRBV20-1.

The CDR3 length is 15 residues. The V segment lost 7 bases and the J segment 4 bases; nucleotides outside the gene matches: 5. Worth noting for this clonotype: No antigen is known for it.

Prepared libraries of TCR beta cDNA carried unique molecular identifiers. cDNA molecules numbering 450,000 to 650,000 came from roughly 1 to 10 million T cells. TCRdb used MiXCR to reprocess the PCR reads, holding one entry per CDR3 protein. The sample carries roughly 650,000 distinct CDR3 sequences, about 60% recorded once. Sequencing used blood. The TCR sequence derives from a girl aged 2 to 10 with multiple sclerosis. The rearrangement uses TRBV12-3 or TRBV12-4 and TRBJ2-6; 9 bases line up with TRBD1. CDR3 residues: CASTQQGAGANVLTF. The DNA for the CDR3 is TGTGCCAGCACTCAACAGGGGGCAGGGGCCAACGTCCTGACTTTC.